This record covers a single T cell receptor (beta chain). Reverse transcription of roughly 0.45 to 1 ug RNA was carried out with random hexamers. In TCRdb, the immunoSEQ multiplex PCR reads were re-called with MiXCR into one record per CDR3 protein. The repertoire holds 200,000 to 300,000 distinct CDR3 sequences, about 96% seen once, with approximately 0.1% in the top ten. The data were taken from a study of CD8 T cells in Susac syndrome. Study summary: At the time of blood draw, patients with Susac syndrome were therapy-naive, receiving corticosteroids, or receiving intravenous immunoglobulin alone.

CD8+ and CD4+ T cells were negatively isolated; TEMRA cells were FACS-enriched. Sequenced sample: CD4+ T cells from PBMCs. This receptor was obtained from a human donor with Susac syndrome.

This CDR3 is CASCPPLPSSEQYF. The CDR3 DNA sequence: TGTGCCAGCTGCCCCCCCCTCCCTAGCAGCGAGCAGTACTTC. The rearrangement joins TRBV2 to TRBJ2-7; D is possibly TRBD2 (5 bases). The CDR3 sequence is 14 residues long. Trimming shortened V by 8 bases and J by 6 bases, and 20 bases separated the two germline ends. Germline values: CDR1 SNHLY, CDR2 FYNNEI.